This T cell receptor beta chain is drawn from a study of blood T cell repertoires in COVID-19. For the study at large: Sources were T cells, B-cell-depleted T cells, or PBMCs; the material itself was cDNA or gDNA.

In the authors' methods: Estimated nucleated cell counts came from reference gene primer amplification. Sequencing was performed with immunoSEQ multiplex PCR; in TCRdb, only in-frame clones are kept and a portion is missing. Clonal size and the V and J genes are those of that table, whereas D and trimming came from the DNA. Here the sample spans roughly 250,000 clones, around 87% being singletons. This CDR3 spans 14 amino acids. Trimming cost V 4 bases and J 4 bases, with 11 bases left between them. Germline V lookup: CDR1 GTSNPN, CDR2 SVGIG (reference sequence). V usage is TRBV30 and J usage is TRBJ1-6; no clear D. The sequenced sample consisted of peripheral blood. The clonotype was recovered from a woman aged 45-60 years with acute or convalescent COVID-19. CDR3 residues: CAWMLRGYNSPLHF. In DNA form, the CDR3 reads TGTGCCTGGATGCTACGGGGATATAATTCACCCCTCCACTTT.